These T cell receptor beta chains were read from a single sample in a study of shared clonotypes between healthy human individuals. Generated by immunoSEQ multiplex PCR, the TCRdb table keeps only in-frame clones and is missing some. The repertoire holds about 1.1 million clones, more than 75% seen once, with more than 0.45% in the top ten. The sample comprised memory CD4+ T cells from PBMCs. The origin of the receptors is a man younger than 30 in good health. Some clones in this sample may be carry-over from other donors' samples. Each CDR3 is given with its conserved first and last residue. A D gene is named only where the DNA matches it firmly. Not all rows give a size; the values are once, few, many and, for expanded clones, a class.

DNA: TGTGCCAGCAGCTCAGGGTTAGCTGACCCACGGCGGTACTTC; CDR3: CASSSGLADPRRYF; V: TRBV7-3; J: TRBJ2-7; size: NA; D: NA
DNA: TGTGCCAGCAGCCAGGTCGTTGGGGTGTCACCCCTCCACTTT; CDR3: CASSQVVGVSPLHF; V: TRBV5-6; J: TRBJ1-6; size: NA; D: NA
DNA: TGTGCCAGCTCACCTGGAACTAGCGGTATCGACAATGAGCAGTTCTTC; CDR3: CASSPGTSGIDNEQFF; V: TRBV18; J: TRBJ2-1; size: NA; D: TRBD2
DNA: TGTGCCAGCAGGCGGTTTGGTAGGGGGTTTATGGACATTCAGTACTTC; CDR3: CASRRFGRGFMDIQYF; V: TRBV11-2; J: TRBJ2-4; size: once; D: NA
DNA: TGTGCCAGCAGTCTTCAGGGGGCCGGGAACACTGAAGCTTTCTTT; CDR3: CASSLQGAGNTEAFF; V: TRBV6-5; J: TRBJ1-1; size: NA; D: TRBD1
DNA: TGCGCCAGCAGCTTATCCCAATTCGGGCAGGACGGGGACAGGCTGTTTTTT; CDR3: CASSLSQFGQDGDRLFF; V: TRBV5-1; J: TRBJ1-4; size: NA; D: TRBD1
DNA: TGTGCCAGCAGCTTGGGTGGACTAGCGGGAACAGATACGCAGTATTTT; CDR3: CASSLGGLAGTDTQYF; V: TRBV5-6; J: TRBJ2-3; size: NA; D: TRBD2
DNA: TGTGCCACCAGCAGAGTAGGAGGGGCGGCAGAGACCCAGTACTTC; CDR3: CATSRVGGAAETQYF; V: TRBV15; J: TRBJ2-5; size: NA; D: NA
DNA: TGTGCCAGCAGCCTTGACGTGACGGTCTATGGCTACACCTTC; CDR3: CASSLDVTVYGYTF; V: TRBV28; J: TRBJ1-2; size: NA; D: NA
DNA: TGTGCCAGCAGGGGGGCCCGGGCGACCCAGTACTTC; CDR3: CASRGARATQYF; V: TRBV28; J: TRBJ2-5; size: NA; D: NA
DNA: TGTGCCAGCAGCTTGGCCTCGGCTAGCGGGTCCCAAGAGACCCAGTACTTC; CDR3: CASSLASASGSQETQYF; V: TRBV5-4; J: TRBJ2-5; size: NA; D: TRBD2
DNA: TGTGCCAGCGGAGGTAGTGCCTACAATGAGCAGTTCTTC; CDR3: CASGGSAYNEQFF; V: TRBV6-5; J: TRBJ2-1; size: NA; D: NA
DNA: TGTGCCAGCAGCGTAGAGGGGACAGGGCGGGAGACCCAGTACTTC; CDR3: CASSVEGTGRETQYF; V: TRBV9; J: TRBJ2-5; size: NA; D: TRBD1
DNA: TGCGCCAGCAGCCCCAACCAGGACACCCGAGGCTACACCTTC; CDR3: CASSPNQDTRGYTF; V: TRBV5-1; J: TRBJ1-2; size: NA; D: NA
DNA: TGTGCCAGCAGCCACGAACTAGCGGGGTACACCGGGGAGCTGTTTTTT; CDR3: CASSHELAGYTGELFF; V: TRBV5-4; J: TRBJ2-2; size: NA; D: TRBD2
DNA: TGTGCCAGCAGCCAAGAACGCGGGGGCGAACCTGAAAAACTGTTTTTT; CDR3: CASSQERGGEPEKLFF; V: TRBV14; J: TRBJ1-4; size: NA; D: NA
DNA: TGTGCTAGTGGTAAAAGGACTAGCGGAAACAATGAGCAGTTCTTC; CDR3: CASGKRTSGNNEQFF; V: TRBV12-5; J: TRBJ2-1; size: NA; D: TRBD2
DNA: TGTGCCAGCTCACAGAATTCCGGGACGGGGGATGAAAAACTGTTTTTT; CDR3: CASSQNSGTGDEKLFF; V: TRBV18; J: TRBJ1-4; size: NA; D: NA
DNA: TGTGCCATCGGTGGGATCCGACAGGGCCCTTTCACTGAAGCTTTCTTT; CDR3: CAIGGIRQGPFTEAFF; V: TRBV10-3; J: TRBJ1-1; size: NA; D: TRBD1
DNA: TGTGCCAGCAGCCGGCCCGGAAGGGGAGTTGATGAGCAGTTCTTC; CDR3: CASSRPGRGVDEQFF; V: TRBV7-9; J: TRBJ2-1; size: NA; D: NA
DNA: TGCGCCAGCACCTGGGACAGGGGAAGTGGCTACACCTTC; CDR3: CASTWDRGSGYTF; V: TRBV5-1; J: TRBJ1-2; size: NA; D: TRBD1
DNA: TGTGCCAGCAGCCAAGGGCGCGTCCTAAGGGCAGATACGCAGTATTTT; CDR3: CASSQGRVLRADTQYF; V: TRBV14; J: TRBJ2-3; size: NA; D: NA
DNA: TGTGCCAGCAGCGTACCGGGACAGGGGTTTAATGAGCAGTTCTTC; CDR3: CASSVPGQGFNEQFF; V: TRBV5-4; J: TRBJ2-1; size: NA; D: TRBD1
DNA: TGTGCCAGCAGTGAGGGGAGGCGTCAGTTCTTC; CDR3: CASSEGRRQFF; V: TRBV25-1; J: TRBJ2-1; size: NA; D: NA
DNA: TGTGCCAGCAGCGTACAAACCCCTGGGGATACGCAGTATTTT; CDR3: CASSVQTPGDTQYF; V: TRBV9; J: TRBJ2-3; size: NA; D: NA
DNA: TGCAGCGGCGGGGGCCCGGGCAGGGGGAACACTGAAGCTTTCTTT; CDR3: CSGGGPGRGNTEAFF; V: TRBV29-1; J: TRBJ1-1; size: few; D: NA
DNA: TGTGCCAGTATGTCCCCGGGAGGGAGCACAGATACGCAGTATTTT; CDR3: CASMSPGGSTDTQYF; V: TRBV19; J: TRBJ2-3; size: once; D: TRBD2
DNA: TGTGCCAGCAGCCCAAGGGAGTCGGGCCCCAACAATGAGCAGTTCTTC; CDR3: CASSPRESGPNNEQFF; V: TRBV5-4; J: TRBJ2-1; size: NA; D: NA